The clone carrying this T cell receptor (beta chain) has at least ten counts. What it recognizes is unknown. The CDR3 length is 17 residues. With 0 bases removed from V and 8 bases from J, the gap between germline ends came to 23 bases. Germline-derived CDR1 and CDR2 are GTSNPN and SVGIG (reference sequence). From the PCR reads, TCRdb called clonotypes with MiXCR, one entry per CDR3 protein. The sample has about 640,000 distinct CDR3 sequences, approximately 20% seen once; the top ten hold roughly 0.9%. The sample is drawn from a study of molecular identifiers for immune sequencing clone quantification. Study observations and caveats: Over 98% of effector molecules, but under 1% in naive cells, were held by clones with more than 20 RNA copies.

The rearrangement joins TRBV30 to TRBJ2-1, with D perhaps TRBD2 (5 bases). This TCR came from a human donor in good health. Some libraries in this study had Jurkat cell RNA spiked in. The specimen sequenced was naive CD8+ T cells from blood, with Jurkat cell RNA spiked in. Documented subset: FACS-sorted CD8+CD4-CCR7+CD45RA+ naive T cells. The CDR3 region has the DNA TGTGCCTGGAGTGTCGGCTTTGGAACGGGGTATAAGGATGAGCAGTTCTTC. The encoded protein is CAWSVGFGTGYKDEQFF.